This T cell receptor (beta chain) emerged from a study of PD-1 blockade in mismatch repair-deficient tumors. CDR1 is SGHVS and CDR2 is FNYEAQ in the germline V gene. V lost 5 bases, J lost 6 bases, and 17 bases lay in between. The CDR3 covers 15 residues. Clones were sequenced by immunoSEQ multiplex PCR, and TCRdb holds only the in-frame ones, with some missing. The repertoire includes more than 90,000 clones, 60% to 85% of them detected once, and roughly 4.5% sits in the top ten. V gene TRBV7-6 combines with J gene TRBJ2-1; maybe TRBD2 (5 bases). The sequencing used peripheral blood, collected approximately 14 months after starting pembrolizumab. This clonotype was obtained from an adult with mismatch repair-deficient cancer. The CDR3: CASSHPRFRGNEQFF. CDR3 DNA: TGTGCCAGCAGCCACCCTAGGTTTCGGGGCAATGAGCAGTTCTTC.